Here is one TCR beta chain with its context. The antigen is unknown. Vbeta (60) and Jbeta (13) primers were used in the PCR. The protocol was immunoSEQ multiplex PCR, while the TCRdb copy is restricted to in-frame clones and leaves out a portion. The data contain fewer than 40,000 clones, roughly 76% of them singletons. Trimming took 0 bases from V and 4 from J; bases not matched to a gene: 3. This CDR3 has 14 residues. CDR1 is SGHRS and CDR2 is YFSETQ in the germline V gene. The data originate from a study of cytomegalovirus exposure and HLA in healthy donors. General study points: Follow-up analysis later connected one missense variant in DCLRE1C with trimming of TCR beta V- and J-genes.

The sequencing input was PBMCs. The rearrangement links TRBV5-1 to TRBJ1-1; 7 bases fit TRBD1. The sequence was collected from a woman aged 40 to 55 in good health and CMV-seronegative. The CDR3 is CASSLVPGGTEAFF. Here the CDR3 DNA reads TGCGCCAGCAGCTTGGTACCAGGGGGCACTGAAGCTTTCTTT.